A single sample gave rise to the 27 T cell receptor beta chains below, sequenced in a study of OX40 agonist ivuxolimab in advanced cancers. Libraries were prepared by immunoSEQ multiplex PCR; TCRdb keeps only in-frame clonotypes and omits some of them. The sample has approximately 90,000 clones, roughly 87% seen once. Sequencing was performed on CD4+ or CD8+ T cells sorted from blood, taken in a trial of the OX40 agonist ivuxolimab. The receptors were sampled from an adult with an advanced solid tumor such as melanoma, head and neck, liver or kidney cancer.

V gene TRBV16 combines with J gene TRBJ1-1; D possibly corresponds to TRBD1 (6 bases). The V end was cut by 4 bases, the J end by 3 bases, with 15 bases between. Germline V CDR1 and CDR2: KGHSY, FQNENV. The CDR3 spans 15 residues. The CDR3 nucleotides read TGTGCCAGCAGCCTCCAACAGGGTGGAGACACTGAAGCTTTCTTT. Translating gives CASSLQQGGDTEAFF.

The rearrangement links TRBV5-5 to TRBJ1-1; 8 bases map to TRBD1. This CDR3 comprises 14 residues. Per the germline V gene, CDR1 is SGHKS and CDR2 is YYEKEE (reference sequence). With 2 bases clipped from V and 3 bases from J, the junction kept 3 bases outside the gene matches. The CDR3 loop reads CASSLYRGDTEAFF. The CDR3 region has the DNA TGTGCCAGCAGCTTATACAGGGGGGACACTGAAGCTTTCTTT.

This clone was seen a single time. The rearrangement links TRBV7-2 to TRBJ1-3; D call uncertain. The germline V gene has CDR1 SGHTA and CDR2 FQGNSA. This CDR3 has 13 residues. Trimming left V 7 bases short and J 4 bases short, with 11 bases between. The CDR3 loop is CASKGEGGNTIYF. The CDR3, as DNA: TGTGCCAGCAAGGGTGAAGGAGGAAACACCATATATTTT.

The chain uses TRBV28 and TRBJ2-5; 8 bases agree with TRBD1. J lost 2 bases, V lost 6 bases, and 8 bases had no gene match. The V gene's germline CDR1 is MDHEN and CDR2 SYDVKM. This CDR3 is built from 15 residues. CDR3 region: CASSRPRTGQETQYF. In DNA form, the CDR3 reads TGTGCCAGCAGCCGACCTCGGACAGGGCAAGAGACCCAGTACTTC.

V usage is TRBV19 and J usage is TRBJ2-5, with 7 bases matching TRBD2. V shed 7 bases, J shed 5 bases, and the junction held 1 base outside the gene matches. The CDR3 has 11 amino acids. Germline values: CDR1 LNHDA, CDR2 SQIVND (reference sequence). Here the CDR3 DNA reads TGTGCCAGTACGGGGGGTGAGACCCAGTACTTC. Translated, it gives CASTGGETQYF.

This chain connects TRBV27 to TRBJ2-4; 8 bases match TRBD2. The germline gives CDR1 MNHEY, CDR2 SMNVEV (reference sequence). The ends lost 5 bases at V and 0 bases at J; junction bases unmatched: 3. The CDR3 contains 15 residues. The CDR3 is CASSSSGVAKNIQYF. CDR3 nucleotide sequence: TGTGCCAGCAGTAGTAGCGGGGTAGCCAAAAACATTCAGTACTTC.

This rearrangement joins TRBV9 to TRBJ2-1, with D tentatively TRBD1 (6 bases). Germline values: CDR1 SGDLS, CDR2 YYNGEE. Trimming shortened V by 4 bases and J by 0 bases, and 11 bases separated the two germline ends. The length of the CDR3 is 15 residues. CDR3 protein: CASSLQGNSYNEQFF. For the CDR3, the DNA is TGTGCCAGCAGCTTACAGGGTAACTCCTACAATGAGCAGTTCTTC.

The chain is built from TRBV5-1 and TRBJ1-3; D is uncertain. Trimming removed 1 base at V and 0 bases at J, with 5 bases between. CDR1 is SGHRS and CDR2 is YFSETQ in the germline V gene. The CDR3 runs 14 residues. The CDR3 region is CASSLTASGNTIYF. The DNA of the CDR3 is TGCGCCAGCAGCTTGACGGCCTCTGGAAACACCATATATTTT.

The chain's CDR3 is CASTNLAGGTGRGNEQFF. CDR3 in DNA: TGTGCCAGCACTAATCTAGCGGGAGGTACGGGCAGGGGCAATGAGCAGTTCTTC. V gene TRBV25-1 combines with J gene TRBJ2-1; 11 positions match TRBD2. The CDR3 covers 18 residues. V lost 7 bases to trimming and J lost 6 bases; unmatched junction nucleotides: 17. CDR1 and CDR2 from the germline V gene are MGHDK and SYGVNS. Complete variable domain (other parts from reference TRBV25-1 and TRBJ2-1): EADIYQTPRYLVIGTGKKITLECSQTMGHDKMYWYQQDPGMELHLIHYSYGVNSTEKGDLSSESTVSRIRTEHFPLTLESARPSHTSQYLCASTNLAGGTGRGNEQFFGPGTRLTVL.

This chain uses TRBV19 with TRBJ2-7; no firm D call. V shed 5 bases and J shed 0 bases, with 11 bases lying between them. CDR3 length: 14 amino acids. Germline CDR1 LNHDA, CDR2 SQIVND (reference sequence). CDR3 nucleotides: TGTGCCAGTAGTTGGCGCCAATTCTCCTACGAGCAGTACTTC. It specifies CASSWRQFSYEQYF. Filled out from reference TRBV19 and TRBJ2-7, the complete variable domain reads DGGITQSPKYLFRKEGQNVTLSCEQNLNHDAMYWYRQDPGQGLRLIYYSQIVNDFQKGDIAEGYSVSREKKESFPLTVTSAQKNPTAFYLCASSWRQFSYEQYFGPGTRLTVT.

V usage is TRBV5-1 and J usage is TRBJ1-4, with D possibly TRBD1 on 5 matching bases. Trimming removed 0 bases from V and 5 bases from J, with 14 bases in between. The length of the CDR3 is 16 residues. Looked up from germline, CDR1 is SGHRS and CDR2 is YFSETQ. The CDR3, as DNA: TGCGCCAGCAGCTTGGTCGGTACCTGGGGCAATGAAAAACTGTTTTTT. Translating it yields CASSLVGTWGNEKLFF. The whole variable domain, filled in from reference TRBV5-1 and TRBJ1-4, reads KAGVTQTPRYLIKTRGQQVTLSCSPISGHRSVSWYQQTPGQGLQFLFEYFSETQRNKGNFPGRFSGRQFSNSRSEMNVSTLELGDSALYLCASSLVGTWGNEKLFFGSGTQLSVL.

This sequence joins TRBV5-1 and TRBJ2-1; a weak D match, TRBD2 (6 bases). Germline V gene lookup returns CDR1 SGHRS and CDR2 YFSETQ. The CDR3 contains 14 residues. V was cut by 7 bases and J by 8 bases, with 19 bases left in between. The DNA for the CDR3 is TGCGCCAGCCGCCCGTCGGGGGTTGTCTATGAGCAGTTCTTC. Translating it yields CASRPSGVVYEQFF. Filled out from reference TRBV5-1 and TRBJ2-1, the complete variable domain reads KAGVTQTPRYLIKTRGQQVTLSCSPISGHRSVSWYQQTPGQGLQFLFEYFSETQRNKGNFPGRFSGRQFSNSRSEMNVSTLELGDSALYLCASRPSGVVYEQFFGPGTRLTVL.

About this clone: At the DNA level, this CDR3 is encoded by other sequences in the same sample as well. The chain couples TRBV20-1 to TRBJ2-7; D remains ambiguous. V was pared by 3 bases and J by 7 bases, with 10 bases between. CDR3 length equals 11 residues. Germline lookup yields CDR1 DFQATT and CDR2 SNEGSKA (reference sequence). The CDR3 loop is CSASGSREQYF. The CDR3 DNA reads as TGCAGTGCTAGTGGCTCGAGGGAGCAGTACTTC.

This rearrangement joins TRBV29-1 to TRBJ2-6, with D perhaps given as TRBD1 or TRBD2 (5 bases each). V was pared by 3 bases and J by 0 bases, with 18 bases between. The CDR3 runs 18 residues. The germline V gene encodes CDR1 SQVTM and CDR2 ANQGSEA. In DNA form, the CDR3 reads TGCAGCGTTGAGCCGAGGGGCAGTGGAATCTCTGGGGCCAACGTCCTGACTTTC. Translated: CSVEPRGSGISGANVLTF.

CDR3 nucleotides: TGCGCCAGCAGTCAATCAGGGCACAGGTCAAGTCAGCCCCAGCATTTT. Protein product: CASSQSGHRSSQPQHF. V gene TRBV23-1 combines with J gene TRBJ1-5; tentatively, D is TRBD1 (5 bases). TRBV23-1 is placed among ORFs of uncertain function. Trimming stripped 0 bases from V and 6 bases from J, with 15 bases between. The CDR3 consists of 16 residues.

CDR3 nucleotides: TGTGCCAGCAGCCCAGGGGGCAATCAGCCCCAGCATTTT. It encodes CASSPGGNQPQHF. V is TRBV7-2 and J is TRBJ1-5; TRBD1 might be the D (6 bases). V was cut by 5 bases and J by 2 bases, with 7 bases left in between. This CDR3 spans 13 amino acids. Germline V lookup: CDR1 SGHTA, CDR2 FQGNSA.

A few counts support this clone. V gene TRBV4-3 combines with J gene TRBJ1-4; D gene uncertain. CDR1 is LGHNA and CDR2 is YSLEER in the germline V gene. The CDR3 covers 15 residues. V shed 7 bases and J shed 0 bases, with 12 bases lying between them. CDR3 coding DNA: TGCGCCAGCACAGAGGACCCGGCAACTAATGAAAAACTGTTTTTT. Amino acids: CASTEDPATNEKLFF.

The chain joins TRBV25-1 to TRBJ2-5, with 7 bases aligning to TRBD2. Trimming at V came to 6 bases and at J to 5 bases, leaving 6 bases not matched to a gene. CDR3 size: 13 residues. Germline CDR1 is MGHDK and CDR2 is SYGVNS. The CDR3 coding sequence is TGTGCCAGCAGGAGCGGGGAGGTGGAGACCCAGTACTTC. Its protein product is CASRSGEVETQYF.

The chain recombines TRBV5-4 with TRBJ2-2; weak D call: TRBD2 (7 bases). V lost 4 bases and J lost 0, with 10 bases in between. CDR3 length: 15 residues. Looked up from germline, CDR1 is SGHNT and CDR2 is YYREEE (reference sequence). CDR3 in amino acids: CASSARGPNTGELFF. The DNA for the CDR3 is TGTGCCAGCAGCGCGCGGGGGCCGAACACCGGGGAGCTGTTTTTT.

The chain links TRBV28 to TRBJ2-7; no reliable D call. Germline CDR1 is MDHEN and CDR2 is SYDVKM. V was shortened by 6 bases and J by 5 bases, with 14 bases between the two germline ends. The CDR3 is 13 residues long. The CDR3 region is CASSLPRRNEQYF. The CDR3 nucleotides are TGTGCCAGCAGCCTCCCCCGGAGAAACGAGCAGTACTTC.

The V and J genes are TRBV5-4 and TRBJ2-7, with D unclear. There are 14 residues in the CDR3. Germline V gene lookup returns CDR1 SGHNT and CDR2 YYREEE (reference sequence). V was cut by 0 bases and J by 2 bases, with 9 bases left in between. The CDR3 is CASSLAGDTYEQYF. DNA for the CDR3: TGTGCCAGCAGCTTGGCAGGCGACACCTACGAGCAGTACTTC. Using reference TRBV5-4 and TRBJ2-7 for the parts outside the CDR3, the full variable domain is ETGVTQSPTHLIKTRGQQVTLRCSSQSGHNTVSWYQQALGQGPQFIFQYYREEENGRGNFPPRFSGLQFPNYSSELNVNALELDDSALYLCASSLAGDTYEQYFGPGTRLTVT.

Written as DNA, the CDR3 is TGTGCCAGTAGTATTAGGTACGTTAGCAATCAGCCCCAGCATTTT. Translating it yields CASSIRYVSNQPQHF. This sequence joins TRBV19 and TRBJ1-5; D is uncertain. The V and J ends lost 3 bases and 0 bases respectively, with 9 bases between them. Germline V lookup: CDR1 LNHDA, CDR2 SQIVND (reference sequence). CDR3 length: 15 amino acids. The entire variable domain, with the rest obtained from reference TRBV19 and TRBJ1-5, is as follows: DGGITQSPKYLFRKEGQNVTLSCEQNLNHDAMYWYRQDPGQGLRLIYYSQIVNDFQKGDIAEGYSVSREKKESFPLTVTSAQKNPTAFYLCASSIRYVSNQPQHFGDGTRLSIL.

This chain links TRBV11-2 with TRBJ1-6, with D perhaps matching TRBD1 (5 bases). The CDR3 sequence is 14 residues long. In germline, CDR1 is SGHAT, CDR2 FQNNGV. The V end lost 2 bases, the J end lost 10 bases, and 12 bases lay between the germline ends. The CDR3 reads CASSLSDRNSPLHF. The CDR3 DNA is TGTGCCAGCAGCTTATCAGACAGAAACTCACCCCTCCACTTT.

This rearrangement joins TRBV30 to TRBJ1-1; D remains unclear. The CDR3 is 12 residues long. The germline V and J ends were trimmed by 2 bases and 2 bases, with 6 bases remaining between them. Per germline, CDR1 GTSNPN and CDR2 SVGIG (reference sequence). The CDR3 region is CAWSMGNTEAFF. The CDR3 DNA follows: TGTGCCTGGAGTATGGGTAACACTGAAGCTTTCTTT.

In DNA form, the CDR3 reads TGTGCCAGCAGCTTATCCAGGGCCCAAGAGACCCAGTACTTC. It is translated as CASSLSRAQETQYF. The chain combines TRBV7-2 with TRBJ2-5; TRBD1 might be the D (5 bases). CDR1 and CDR2 from the germline V gene are SGHTA and FQGNSA. The CDR3 runs 14 residues. V dropped 2 bases and J dropped 1 base, with 8 bases sitting between them.

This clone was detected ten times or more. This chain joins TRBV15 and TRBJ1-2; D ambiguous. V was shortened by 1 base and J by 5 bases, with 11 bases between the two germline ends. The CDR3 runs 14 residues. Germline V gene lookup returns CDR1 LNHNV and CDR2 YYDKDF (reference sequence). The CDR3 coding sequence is TGTGCCACCAGCAGAGGTGAGGGAAGTTATGGCTACACCTTC. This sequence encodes CATSRGEGSYGYTF.

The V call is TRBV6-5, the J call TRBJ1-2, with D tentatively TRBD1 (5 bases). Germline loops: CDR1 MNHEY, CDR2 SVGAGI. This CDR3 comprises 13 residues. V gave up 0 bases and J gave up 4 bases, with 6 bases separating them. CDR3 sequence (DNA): TGTGCCAGCAGTTACTCGACAGTCTATGGCTACACCTTC. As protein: CASSYSTVYGYTF.